These 10 T cell receptor beta chains were sequenced from one sample in a study of graft-versus-host responses after intestinal transplantation. Assay: immunoSEQ multiplex PCR; the TCRdb copy retains only in-frame clones and omits some. Of tens of thousands of clones in the sample, about nine tenths were seen once. To release intraepithelial and lamina propria lymphocytes, the graft tissue was processed. Material: ileum tissue, obtained 350 to 400 days after transplant. The source of these receptors is a human patient who received an intestinal transplant, so some T cells may come from the graft donor.

The rearrangement links TRBV27 to TRBJ1-1; 8 bases align to TRBD1. The germline gives CDR1 MNHEY, CDR2 SMNVEV (reference sequence). The CDR3 is 17 residues long. Trimming at V came to 5 bases and at J to 4 bases, leaving 15 bases not matched to a gene. The CDR3 DNA reads TGTGCCAGCAGTCCCCCTCAGGCCGACAGGGGCCCCACTGAAGCTTTCTTT. This encodes CASSPPQADRGPTEAFF.

The gene calls are TRBV11-2 and TRBJ1-1; D possibly corresponds to TRBD1 (5 bases). V dropped 0 bases and J dropped 10 bases, with 12 bases sitting between them. CDR1 SGHAT and CDR2 FQNNGV come from the germline V gene. The CDR3 spans 13 residues. Written as DNA, the CDR3 is TGTGCCAGCAGCTTAGATAGGACACGAGGAGCTTTCTTT. The encoded protein is CASSLDRTRGAFF. Supplemented by reference TRBV11-2 and TRBJ1-1, the full variable domain reads EAGVAQSPRYKIIEKRQSVAFWCNPISGHATLYWYQQILGQGPKLLIQFQNNGVVDDSQLPKDRFSAERLKGVDSTLKIQPAKLEDSAVYLCASSLDRTRGAFFGQGTRLTVV.

The chain is built from TRBV14 and TRBJ2-7; no clear D. This CDR3 comprises 16 residues. Trimming took off 0 bases at V and 3 bases at J, with 15 bases between the two ends. The germline gives CDR1 SGHDN, CDR2 FVKESK. The CDR3 DNA reads TGTGCCAGCAGCCAAGAGTTCGAGGTGGGCCTCTACGAGCAGTACTTC. It yields the protein CASSQEFEVGLYEQYF.

The chain is built from TRBV7-2 and TRBJ1-1, with a tentative D call TRBD1 (6 bases). This CDR3 contains 14 residues. Trimming removed 1 base from V and 1 base from J, with 7 bases in between. Germline V CDR1 and CDR2: SGHTA, FQGNSA. For the CDR3, the DNA is TGTGCCAGCAGCTTAGTAGGGGGGAACACTGAAGCTTTCTTT. Translation: CASSLVGGNTEAFF.

The CDR3 DNA follows: TGTGCCAGCAGTTACAGACTAGCGGGTTCCTACGAGCAGTACTTC. Protein: CASSYRLAGSYEQYF. V gene TRBV6-5 combines with J gene TRBJ2-5; the match to TRBD2 covers 10 bases. TRBJ2-7 explains the end of the DNA better; the J call may be wrong. The length of the CDR3 is 15 residues. The germline V gene has CDR1 MNHEY and CDR2 SVGAGI.

The rearrangement uses TRBV4-1 and TRBJ1-2, with D perhaps TRBD1 (5 bases). Trimming took off 0 bases at V and 4 bases at J, with 12 bases between the two ends. This CDR3 spans 15 amino acids. Germline V lookup: CDR1 MGHRA, CDR2 YSYEKL. The CDR3 nucleotides read TGCGCCAGCAGCCAAGAGGCGGGGCGCAGCTATGGCTACACCTTC. Encoded protein: CASSQEAGRSYGYTF.

This sequence joins TRBV7-2 and TRBJ2-1, with 9 nucleotides matching TRBD2. The CDR3 sequence is 15 residues long. CDR1 and CDR2 (germline): SGHTA, FQGNSA. J was trimmed by 3 bases and V by 0 bases; bases with no gene match: 0. CDR3 nucleotide sequence: TGTGCCAGCAGCTTAGCAGCGGGGGGCTACAATGAGCAGTTCTTC. This gives the protein CASSLAAGGYNEQFF.

The chain is built from TRBV18 and TRBJ2-7; the match to TRBD1 covers 9 bases. The germline V gene encodes CDR1 KGHSH and CDR2 LQKENI. This CDR3 is built from 16 residues. V dropped 2 bases and J dropped 0; count of bases not matched to a gene: 5. The DNA of the CDR3 is TGTGCCAGCTCACCAACCGGGACAGGGCTCTCCTACGAGCAGTACTTC. This translates into CASSPTGTGLSYEQYF. The variable domain in full, completed from reference TRBV18 and TRBJ2-7, reads NAGVMQNPRHLVRRRGQEARLRCSPMKGHSHVYWYRQLPEEGLKFMVYLQKENIIDESGMPKERFSAEFPKEGPSILRIQQVVRGDSAAYFCASSPTGTGLSYEQYFGPGTRLTVT.

This sequence joins TRBV28 and TRBJ2-5, with a weak D call TRBD2 (5 bases). Trimming removed 3 bases at V and 4 bases at J, with 12 bases between. Per the germline V gene, CDR1 is MDHEN and CDR2 is SYDVKM. CDR3 length: 14 amino acids. This CDR3 reads CASSFKRETETQYF. CDR3 sequence (DNA): TGTGCCAGCAGTTTTAAGAGGGAGACAGAGACCCAGTACTTC.

The V call is TRBV28, the J call TRBJ2-7; D is uncertain. Trimming removed 2 bases at V and 2 bases at J, with 10 bases between. Germline V gives CDR1 MDHEN, CDR2 SYDVKM. This CDR3 comprises 14 residues. CDR3 region: CASSLTSRTYEQYF. In DNA form, the CDR3 reads TGTGCCAGCAGTTTAACTTCCAGAACCTACGAGCAGTACTTC.